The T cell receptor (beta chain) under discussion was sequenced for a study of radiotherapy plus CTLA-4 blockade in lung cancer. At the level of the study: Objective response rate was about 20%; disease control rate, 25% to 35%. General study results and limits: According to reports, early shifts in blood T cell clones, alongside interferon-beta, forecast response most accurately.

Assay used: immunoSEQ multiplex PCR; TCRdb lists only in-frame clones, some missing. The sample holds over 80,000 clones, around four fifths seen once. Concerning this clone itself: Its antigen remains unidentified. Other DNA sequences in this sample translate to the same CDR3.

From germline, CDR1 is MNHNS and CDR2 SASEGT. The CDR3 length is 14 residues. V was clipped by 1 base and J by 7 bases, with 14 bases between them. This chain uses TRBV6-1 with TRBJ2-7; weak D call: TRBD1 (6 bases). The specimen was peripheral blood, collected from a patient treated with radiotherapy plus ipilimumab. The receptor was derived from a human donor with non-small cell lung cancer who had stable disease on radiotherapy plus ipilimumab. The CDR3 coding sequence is TGTGCCAGCAGTGAAGTGGTGGGGGCTTGGGAGCAGTACTTC. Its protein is CASSEVVGAWEQYF.